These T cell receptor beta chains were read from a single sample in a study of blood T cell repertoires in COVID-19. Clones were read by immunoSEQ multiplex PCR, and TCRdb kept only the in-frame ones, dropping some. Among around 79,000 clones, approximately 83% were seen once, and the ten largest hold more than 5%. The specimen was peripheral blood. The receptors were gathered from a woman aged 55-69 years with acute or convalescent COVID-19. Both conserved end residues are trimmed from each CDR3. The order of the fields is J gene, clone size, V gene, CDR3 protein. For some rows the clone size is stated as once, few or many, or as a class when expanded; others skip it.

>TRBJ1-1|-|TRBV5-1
ASSLLEQGLLNTEAF
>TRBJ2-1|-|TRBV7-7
ASSLGSGGSYNEQF
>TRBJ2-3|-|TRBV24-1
ATSDSRRGGKDTQY
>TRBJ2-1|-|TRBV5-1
ASSLASGGEQF
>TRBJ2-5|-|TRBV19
ASSLGQGRETQY
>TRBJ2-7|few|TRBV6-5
ASRVAGLSIYEQY
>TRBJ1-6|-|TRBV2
ASRASTGGNSPLH
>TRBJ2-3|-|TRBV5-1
ASSFSGGHTDTQY
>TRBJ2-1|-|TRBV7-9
ASSLRTSGGAGEQF
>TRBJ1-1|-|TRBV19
ASRDAGRSTEAF
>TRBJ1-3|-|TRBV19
ASRTREGDTIY
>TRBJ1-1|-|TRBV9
ASSANRTKRRTEAF
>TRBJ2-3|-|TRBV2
ASSLGWSGALPDTQY
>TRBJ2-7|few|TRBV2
ASSEEASAVEQY
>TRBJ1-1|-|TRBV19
ASRATGGNTEAF
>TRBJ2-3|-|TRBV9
ASSVESGGPTDTQY
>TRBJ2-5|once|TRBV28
ASSGGLGETQY